This TCR beta chain came from a study of T cells in Graves' hyperthyroidism and ophthalmopathy. Across the study: The blood sample was taken at first diagnosis, before treatment began. Study-wide points: Expanded thyroid clonotypes (above 0.001) were mostly also found in blood. Separating ophthalmopathy from stable hyperthyroidism was achieved by a 13 V-J model.

Researchers amplified the TCR beta CDR3 regions from RNA transcripts. Researchers ran a first-round RT-PCR on the TCR CDR3 using the HTBI primer set. TCRdb re-called the multiplex PCR reads through MiXCR, storing one row per CDR3 protein. The sample lists approximately 640,000 distinct CDR3 sequences, approximately 15% seen once, with about a sixth in the top ten. Uncontrolled infections, other autoimmune diseases, pregnancy or lactation led to exclusion of patients. With regard to this clonotype: No antigen is known for it.

Sequenced sample: blood. The source of this sequence is a man aged 50 to 60 with Graves' hyperthyroidism.

CDR3: CAWAKETQYF. The CDR3 DNA sequence: TGTGCCTGGGCAAAAGAGACCCAGTACTTC. The chain carries TRBV30 and TRBJ2-5; D is undetermined. The CDR3 consists of 10 residues. The germline V gene encodes CDR1 GTSNPN and CDR2 SVGIG (reference sequence). Trimming pared 5 bases from V and 3 bases from J, leaving 4 bases between.